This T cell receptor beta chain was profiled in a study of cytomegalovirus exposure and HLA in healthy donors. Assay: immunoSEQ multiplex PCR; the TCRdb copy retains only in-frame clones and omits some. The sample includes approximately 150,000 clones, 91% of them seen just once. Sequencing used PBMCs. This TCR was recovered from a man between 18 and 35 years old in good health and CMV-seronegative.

The CDR3 DNA reads as TGTGCCAGCTCACCATTACCTGCAGGGAACACCGGGGAGCTGTTTTTT. Its protein product is CASSPLPAGNTGELFF. The V and J genes are TRBV18 and TRBJ2-2; no firm D call. With 2 bases removed from V and 1 base from J, the gap between germline ends came to 11 bases. Germline-derived CDR1 and CDR2 are KGHSH and LQKENI. The CDR3 has 16 amino acids.